This T cell receptor (beta chain) was recovered during a study of blood T cell repertoires in COVID-19. Study as a whole: The origin of the acute and convalescent COVID-19 samples was the United States, Italy and Spain. Sample material is recorded as cDNA or gDNA derived from T cells, B-cell-depleted T cells, or PBMCs.

The authors' processing: Amplifying reference gene primers gave estimates of nucleated cell counts. Libraries were prepared by immunoSEQ multiplex PCR; TCRdb keeps only in-frame clonotypes and omits some of them. The D gene and trimming were derived from the DNA, and the V and J assignments and clone size from that table. The sample consists of about 120,000 clones, approximately 85% of them appearing once. The CDR3 consists of 14 residues. Trimming stripped 4 bases from V and 4 bases from J, with 12 bases between. The germline gives CDR1 SGHRS, CDR2 YFSETQ. The sequencing input was peripheral blood. The chain has TRBV5-1 and TRBJ1-5; no clear D gene. The sequence was collected from a human donor in a cohort sampled during active COVID-19. The CDR3 sequence: CASSASSGNQPQHF. Written as DNA, the CDR3 is TGCGCCAGCAGCGCTAGCTCCGGGAATCAGCCCCAGCATTTT.